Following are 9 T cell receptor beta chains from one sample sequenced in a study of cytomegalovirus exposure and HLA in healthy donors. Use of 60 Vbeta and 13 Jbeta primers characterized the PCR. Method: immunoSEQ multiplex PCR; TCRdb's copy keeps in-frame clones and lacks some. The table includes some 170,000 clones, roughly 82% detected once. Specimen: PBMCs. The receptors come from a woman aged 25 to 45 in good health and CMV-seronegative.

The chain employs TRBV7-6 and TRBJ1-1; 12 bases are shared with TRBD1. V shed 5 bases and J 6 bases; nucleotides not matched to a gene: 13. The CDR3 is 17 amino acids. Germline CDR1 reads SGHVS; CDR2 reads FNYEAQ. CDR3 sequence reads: CASSKTGQGAVKSEAFF. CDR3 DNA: TGTGCCAGCAGCAAAACGGGACAGGGGGCGGTGAAGTCTGAAGCTTTCTTT.

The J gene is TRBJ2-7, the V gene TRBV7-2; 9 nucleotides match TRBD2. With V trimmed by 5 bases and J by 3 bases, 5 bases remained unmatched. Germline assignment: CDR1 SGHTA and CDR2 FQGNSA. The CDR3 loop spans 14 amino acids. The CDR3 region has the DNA TGTGCCAGCAGCGGTAGCGGGAGTATCTACGAGCAGTACTTC. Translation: CASSGSGSIYEQYF.

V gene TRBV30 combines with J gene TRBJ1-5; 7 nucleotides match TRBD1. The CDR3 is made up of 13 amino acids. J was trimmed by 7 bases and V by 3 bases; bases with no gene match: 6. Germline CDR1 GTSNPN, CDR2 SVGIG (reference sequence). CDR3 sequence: CAWSVDRDQPQHF. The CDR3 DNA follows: TGTGCCTGGAGCGTCGACAGGGACCAGCCCCAGCATTTT.

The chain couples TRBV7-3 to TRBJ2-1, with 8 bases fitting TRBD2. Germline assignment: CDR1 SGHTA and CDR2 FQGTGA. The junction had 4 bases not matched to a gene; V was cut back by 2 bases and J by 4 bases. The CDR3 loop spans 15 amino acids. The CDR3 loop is CASSLLAGGYNEQFF. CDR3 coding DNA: TGTGCCAGCAGCTTACTCGCGGGGGGATACAATGAGCAGTTCTTC.

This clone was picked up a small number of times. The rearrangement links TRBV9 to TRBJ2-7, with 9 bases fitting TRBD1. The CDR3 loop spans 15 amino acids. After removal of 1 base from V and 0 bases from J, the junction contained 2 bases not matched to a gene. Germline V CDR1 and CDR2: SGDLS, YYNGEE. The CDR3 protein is CASSVTGGSSYEQYF. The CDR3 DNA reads TGTGCCAGCAGCGTAACAGGGGGCTCCTCCTACGAGCAGTACTTC.

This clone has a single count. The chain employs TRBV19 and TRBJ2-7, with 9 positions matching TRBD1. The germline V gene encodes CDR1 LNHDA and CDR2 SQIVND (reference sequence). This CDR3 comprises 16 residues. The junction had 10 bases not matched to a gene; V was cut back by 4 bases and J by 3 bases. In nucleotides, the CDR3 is TGTGCCAGTAGTAAGATACCGGGACAGGGAAGCTACGAGCAGTACTTC. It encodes CASSKIPGQGSYEQYF.

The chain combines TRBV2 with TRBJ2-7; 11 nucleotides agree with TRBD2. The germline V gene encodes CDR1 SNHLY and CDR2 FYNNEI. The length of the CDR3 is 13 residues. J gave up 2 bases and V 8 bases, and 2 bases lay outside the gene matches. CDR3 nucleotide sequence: TGTGCCAGCGGTAGCGGGAGGGCCTACGAGCAGTACTTC. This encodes CASGSGRAYEQYF.

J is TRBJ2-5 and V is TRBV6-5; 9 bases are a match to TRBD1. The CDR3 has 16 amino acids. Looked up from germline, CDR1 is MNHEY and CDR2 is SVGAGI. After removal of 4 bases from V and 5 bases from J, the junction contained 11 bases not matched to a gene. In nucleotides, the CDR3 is TGTGCCAGCAGTTCACCGGGACAGGGTCCGGAGGAGACCCAGTACTTC. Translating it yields CASSSPGQGPEETQYF.

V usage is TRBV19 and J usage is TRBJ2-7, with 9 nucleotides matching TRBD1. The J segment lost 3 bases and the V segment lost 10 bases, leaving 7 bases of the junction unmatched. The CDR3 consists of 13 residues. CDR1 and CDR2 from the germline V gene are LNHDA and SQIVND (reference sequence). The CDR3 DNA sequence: TGTGCCACCCCCGGGACAGGGAGCTACGAGCAGTACTTC. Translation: CATPGTGSYEQYF.